One sample yielded the 21 T cell receptor beta chains listed below, sequenced in a study of T cell changes during pregnancy in multiple sclerosis. The table came from immunoSEQ multiplex PCR; TCRdb's copy has only in-frame clones and leaves some out. In the table there are about 99,000 clones, about 90% of which are singletons. The sequences come from peripheral blood, collected after pregnancy. The receptors here all came from a female donor with multiple sclerosis, enrolled in a pregnancy study.

J is TRBJ2-7 and V is TRBV27, with 10 positions matching TRBD1. The V and J ends lost 1 base and 4 bases, in that order; junction bases with no gene match: 13. Germline V gene sequence: CDR1 MNHEY, CDR2 SMNVEV (reference sequence). The CDR3 runs to 18 residues. Written as DNA, the CDR3 is TGTGCCAGCAGTTTATTTTCCCTAGGACAGGGGGTTGAATACGAGCAGTACTTC. Residues: CASSLFSLGQGVEYEQYF.

V usage is TRBV13 and J usage is TRBJ2-5; TRBD1 matches 8 bases. The ends lost 10 bases at V and 1 base at J; junction bases unmatched: 11. This CDR3 has 15 residues. CDR1 is PRHDT, CDR2 FYEKMQ, per germline (reference sequence). CDR3 sequence reads: CATRRQGLIQETQYF. The CDR3 DNA reads TGTGCCACCCGAAGACAGGGGCTAATCCAAGAGACCCAGTACTTC. The whole variable domain, filled in from reference TRBV13 and TRBJ2-5, reads AAGVIQSPRHLIKEKRETATLKCYPIPRHDTVYWYQQGPGQDPQFLISFYEKMQSDKGSIPDRFSAQQFSDYHSELNMSSLELGDSALYFCATRRQGLIQETQYFGPGTRLLVL.

The table lists this clone with a few counts. This chain connects TRBV19 to TRBJ2-3, with D possibly TRBD1 on 6 matching bases. The V gene's germline CDR1 is LNHDA and CDR2 SQIVND (reference sequence). CDR3 length: 15 amino acids. The V and J ends lost 4 bases and 0 bases respectively, with 11 bases between them. In DNA, the CDR3 is TGTGCCAGTAGTAGATTGGACAGTAGCACAGATACGCAGTATTTT. Encoded protein: CASSRLDSSTDTQYF.

This chain links TRBV30 with TRBJ1-4, with D unresolved. V was pared by 0 bases and J by 8 bases, with 16 bases between. CDR3 length: 15 amino acids. Germline lookup yields CDR1 GTSNPN and CDR2 SVGIG (reference sequence). The CDR3: CAWSVQRGFGEKLFF. In DNA form, the CDR3 reads TGTGCCTGGAGTGTACAGAGAGGGTTTGGGGAAAAACTGTTTTTT. The entire variable domain, with the rest obtained from reference TRBV30 and TRBJ1-4, is as follows: SQTIHQWPATLVQPVGSPLSLECTVEGTSNPNLYWYRQAAGRGLQLLFYSVGIGQISSEVPQNLSASRPQDRQFILSSKKLLLSDSGFYLCAWSVQRGFGEKLFFGSGTQLSVL.

The V and J genes are TRBV2 and TRBJ1-1; 7 bases agree with TRBD1. V gave up 6 bases and J gave up 1 base; unmatched junction bases: 8. The germline gives CDR1 SNHLY, CDR2 FYNNEI. The CDR3 loop spans 15 amino acids. DNA of the CDR3: TGTGCCAGCAGCCTTGGGACAGCGGGGAACACTGAAGCTTTCTTT. Translation: CASSLGTAGNTEAFF.

The chain has TRBV19 and TRBJ1-4, with D uncertain. Germline V gives CDR1 LNHDA, CDR2 SQIVND (reference sequence). The CDR3 is 13 amino acids. Trimming shortened V by 6 bases and J by 8 bases, and 13 bases separated the two germline ends. CDR3 sequence reads: CASRWKEKEKLFF. Here the CDR3 DNA reads TGTGCCAGTAGGTGGAAGGAGAAAGAAAAACTGTTTTTT.

The chain uses TRBV18 and TRBJ2-3; D is perhaps TRBD1 (6 bases). With 3 bases removed from V and 0 bases from J, the gap between germline ends came to 16 bases. The CDR3 consists of 17 residues. The germline V gene has CDR1 KGHSH and CDR2 LQKENI. Here the CDR3 reads CASSPRGQTPSTDTQYF. The CDR3 DNA is TGTGCCAGCTCACCCCGAGGACAGACTCCTAGCACAGATACGCAGTATTTT.

This clone was observed a handful of times. The chain employs TRBV5-4 and TRBJ2-7, with D tentatively TRBD1 (6 bases). This CDR3 comprises 14 residues. V lost 0 bases to trimming and J lost 6 bases, with 13 bases between them. Germline V gene sequence: CDR1 SGHNT, CDR2 YYREEE (reference sequence). For the CDR3, the DNA is TGTGCCAGCAGCTTGGGCCCAGGGGCGGGCGAGCAGTACTTC. The encoded protein is CASSLGPGAGEQYF.

J is TRBJ2-1 and V is TRBV19; 10 bases are a match to TRBD2. J gave up 10 bases and V 5 bases, and 8 bases lay outside the gene matches. Germline-derived CDR1 and CDR2 are LNHDA and SQIVND (reference sequence). The CDR3 runs to 14 residues. The chain's CDR3 is CASSGLAAGREQFF. The CDR3 DNA reads as TGTGCCAGTAGTGGACTAGCGGCCGGACGCGAGCAGTTCTTC.

V is TRBV19 and J is TRBJ2-1; 9 bases align to TRBD2. The CDR3 runs to 18 residues. V lost 3 bases to trimming and J lost 0 bases; unmatched junction nucleotides: 9. Germline-derived CDR1 and CDR2 are LNHDA and SQIVND (reference sequence). The CDR3 is CASSIGPSGASSYNEQFF. The CDR3 region has the DNA TGTGCCAGTAGTATCGGTCCTAGCGGGGCTAGCTCCTACAATGAGCAGTTCTTC.

This chain links TRBV7-6 with TRBJ2-6, with a tentative D call TRBD1 (6 bases). Trimming pared 8 bases from V and 0 bases from J, leaving 20 bases between. Germline assignment: CDR1 SGHVS and CDR2 FNYEAQ. This CDR3 comprises 18 residues. CDR3 sequence reads: CASRRIAGVTSGANVLTF. DNA of the CDR3: TGTGCCAGCCGTCGTATCGCAGGGGTGACCTCTGGGGCCAACGTCCTGACTTTC.

The V and J genes are TRBV9 and TRBJ2-2, with 7 bases identical to TRBD2. Germline V gene lookup returns CDR1 SGDLS and CDR2 YYNGEE. Trimming cost V 2 bases and J 8 bases; bases outside gene matches: 3. The CDR3 sequence is 13 residues long. The chain's CDR3 is CASSVTSVGELFF. The CDR3 DNA follows: TGTGCCAGCAGCGTTACTAGCGTTGGGGAGCTGTTTTTT. Variable domain in full (rest from reference TRBV9 and TRBJ2-2): DSGVTQTPKHLITATGQRVTLRCSPRSGDLSVYWYQQSLDQGLQFLIQYYNGEERAKGNILERFSAQQFPDLHSELNLSSLELGDSALYFCASSVTSVGELFFGEGSRLTVL.

The CDR3 here is CASSPTTGRGFADTQYF. The CDR3 nucleotides are TGCGCCAGCAGCCCCACGACAGGAAGGGGGTTCGCAGATACGCAGTATTTT. V usage is TRBV5-1 and J usage is TRBJ2-3; maybe TRBD1 (6 bases). Germline V gene lookup returns CDR1 SGHRS and CDR2 YFSETQ. Trimming left V 4 bases short and J 4 bases short, with 22 bases between. The CDR3 contains 17 residues. Looking up the rest from reference TRBV5-1 and TRBJ2-3 gives the full variable domain: KAGVTQTPRYLIKTRGQQVTLSCSPISGHRSVSWYQQTPGQGLQFLFEYFSETQRNKGNFPGRFSGRQFSNSRSEMNVSTLELGDSALYLCASSPTTGRGFADTQYFGPGTRLTVL.

This clone occurred a few times. The chain couples TRBV6-1 to TRBJ2-2; a weak D match, TRBD2 (5 bases). Trimming removed 5 bases at V and 8 bases at J, with 12 bases between. CDR1 MNHNS and CDR2 SASEGT come from the germline V gene. The CDR3 has 13 residues. CDR3 region: CASSPLVGGELFF. Written as DNA, the CDR3 is TGTGCCAGCAGTCCACTAGTGGGAGGGGAGCTGTTTTTT.

J is TRBJ2-5 and V is TRBV4-1, with 11 bases fitting TRBD2. This CDR3 comprises 16 residues. J gave up 0 bases and V 1 base, and 1 base lay outside the gene matches. Per germline, CDR1 MGHRA and CDR2 YSYEKL. The CDR3 protein is CASSQGTSGYQETQYF. CDR3 coding DNA: TGCGCCAGCAGCCAAGGGACTAGCGGGTACCAAGAGACCCAGTACTTC.

This chain uses TRBV4-1 with TRBJ2-7; 14 nucleotides match TRBD2. Germline-derived CDR1 and CDR2 are MGHRA and YSYEKL. CDR3 length equals 15 residues. After removal of 6 bases from V and 5 bases from J, the junction contained 6 bases not matched to a gene. CDR3 protein: CASSPGTSGSHEQYF. In DNA, the CDR3 is TGCGCCAGCAGTCCTGGGACTAGCGGGAGCCACGAGCAGTACTTC.

The chain couples TRBV19 to TRBJ2-4; 8 bases are a match to TRBD1. The CDR3 length is 14 residues. With V trimmed by 5 bases and J by 8 bases, 8 bases remained unmatched. In germline, CDR1 is LNHDA, CDR2 SQIVND (reference sequence). CDR3 sequence reads: CASSQQTGADIQYF. The CDR3 bases are TGTGCCAGTAGTCAACAGACAGGGGCCGACATTCAGTACTTC.

The genes are TRBV19 and TRBJ1-5; 7 nucleotides align to TRBD1. This CDR3 is built from 14 residues. Trimming took 6 bases from V and 4 from J; bases not matched to a gene: 6. Looked up from germline, CDR1 is LNHDA and CDR2 is SQIVND (reference sequence). The CDR3 DNA sequence: TGTGCCAGTAGCTTGACAGGGACTAATCAGCCCCAGCATTTT. Encoded protein: CASSLTGTNQPQHF.

This chain connects TRBV6-5 to TRBJ2-3, with TRBD1 matching 7 bases. This CDR3 is 15 amino acids long. The J segment lost 5 bases and the V segment lost 7 bases, leaving 12 bases of the junction unmatched. CDR1 is MNHEY, CDR2 SVGAGI, per germline. The CDR3 sequence: CASTQGQGVKDTQYF. CDR3 coding DNA: TGTGCCAGCACCCAGGGGCAGGGGGTAAAAGATACGCAGTATTTT.

The CDR3 sequence: CASSLGLAGGVYNEQFF. Written as DNA, the CDR3 is TGTGCCAGCAGCTTGGGACTAGCGGGAGGGGTATACAATGAGCAGTTCTTC. The chain links TRBV7-6 to TRBJ2-1; 16 bases map to TRBD2. Trimming removed 3 bases from V and 4 bases from J; junction bases left unmatched: 3. The CDR3 runs to 17 residues. Looked up from germline, CDR1 is SGHVS and CDR2 is FNYEAQ.

V gene TRBV6-4 combines with J gene TRBJ2-6; unclear D gene. The CDR3 extends over 14 amino acids. The germline V gene encodes CDR1 MRHNA and CDR2 SNTAGT. With 7 bases removed from V and 4 bases from J, the gap between germline ends came to 11 bases. This chain's CDR3 is CASTPSTGANVLTF. Written as DNA, the CDR3 is TGTGCCAGCACCCCCAGTACGGGGGCCAACGTCCTGACTTTC.